Listed here are 3 T cell receptor beta chains from one sample, sequenced in a study of identical twins. Each CDR3 protein gets one entry after TCRdb re-called the 5' RACE reads with MiXCR. The top ten hold under 2% of the sample, which has approximately 700,000 distinct CDR3 sequences, 5.5% to 7.5% seen once. Sequencing was performed on naive T cells sorted from blood. The receptors were gathered from a man aged 18-30 years in good health.

The V gene is TRBV28, the J gene TRBJ2-3; D is unresolved. The CDR3 is 15 residues long. V gave up 6 bases and J gave up 0 bases, with 13 bases separating them. Germline V lookup: CDR1 MDHEN, CDR2 SYDVKM. For the CDR3, the DNA is TGTGCCAGCAGCACGCGTCACGAGAGCACAGATACGCAGTATTTT. This encodes CASSTRHESTDTQYF.

This clonotype was seen many times. This chain joins TRBV20-1 and TRBJ2-7; D is unresolved. Germline CDR1 DFQATT, CDR2 SNEGSKA (reference sequence). V was pared by 5 bases and J by 4 bases, with 15 bases between. This CDR3 has 13 residues. CDR3 coding DNA: TGCAGTGCTCCAGGTCCAGGAGTATACGAGCAGTACTTC. Amino acid sequence: CSAPGPGVYEQYF.

Ten or more counts support this clonotype. The chain recombines TRBV14 with TRBJ1-5; D possibly corresponds to TRBD1 (6 bases). The CDR3 length is 13 residues. Trimming removed 0 bases at V and 15 bases at J, with 15 bases between. Germline V gene data show CDR1 as SGHDN and CDR2 as FVKESK. CDR3 sequence: CASSQEIGTPVHF. The CDR3, as DNA: TGTGCCAGCAGCCAAGAAATAGGGACACCCGTGCATTTT.